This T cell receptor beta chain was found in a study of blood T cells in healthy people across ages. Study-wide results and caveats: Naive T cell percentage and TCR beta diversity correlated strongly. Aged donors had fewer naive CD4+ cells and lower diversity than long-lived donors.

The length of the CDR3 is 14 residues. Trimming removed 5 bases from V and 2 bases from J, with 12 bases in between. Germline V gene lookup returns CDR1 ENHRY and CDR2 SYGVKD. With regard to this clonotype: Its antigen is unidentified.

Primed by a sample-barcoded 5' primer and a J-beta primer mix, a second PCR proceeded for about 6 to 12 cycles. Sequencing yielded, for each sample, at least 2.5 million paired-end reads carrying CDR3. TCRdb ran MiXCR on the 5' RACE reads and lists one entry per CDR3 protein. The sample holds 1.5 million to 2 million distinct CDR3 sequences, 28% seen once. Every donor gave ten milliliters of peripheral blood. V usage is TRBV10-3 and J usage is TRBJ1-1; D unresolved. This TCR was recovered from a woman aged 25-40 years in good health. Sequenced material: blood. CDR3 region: CAISRTEINTEAFF. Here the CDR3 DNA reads TGTGCCATCAGTCGCACAGAAATCAACACTGAAGCTTTCTTT.